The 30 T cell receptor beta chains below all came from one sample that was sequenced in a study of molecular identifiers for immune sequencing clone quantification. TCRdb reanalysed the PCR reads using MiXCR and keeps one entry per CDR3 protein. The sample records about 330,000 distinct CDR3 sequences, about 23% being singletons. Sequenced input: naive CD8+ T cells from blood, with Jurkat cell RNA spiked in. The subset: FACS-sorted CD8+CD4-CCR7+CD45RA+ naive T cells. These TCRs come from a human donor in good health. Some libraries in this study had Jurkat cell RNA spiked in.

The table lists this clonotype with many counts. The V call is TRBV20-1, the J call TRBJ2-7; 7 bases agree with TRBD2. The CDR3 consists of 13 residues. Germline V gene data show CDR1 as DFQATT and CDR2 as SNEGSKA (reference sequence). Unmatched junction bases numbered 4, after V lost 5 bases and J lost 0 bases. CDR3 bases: TGCAGTGCTCGCCGCGGGAGCTCCTACGAGCAGTACTTC. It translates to CSARRGSSYEQYF.

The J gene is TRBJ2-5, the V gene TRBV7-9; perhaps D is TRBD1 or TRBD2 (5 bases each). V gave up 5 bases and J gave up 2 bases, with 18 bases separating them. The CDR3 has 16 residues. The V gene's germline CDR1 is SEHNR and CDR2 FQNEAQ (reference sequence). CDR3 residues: CASSPIGTESQETQYF. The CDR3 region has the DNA TGTGCCAGCAGCCCCATTGGGACGGAGAGTCAAGAGACCCAGTACTTC. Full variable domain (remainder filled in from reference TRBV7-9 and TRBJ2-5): DTGVSQNPRHKITKRGQNVTFRCDPISEHNRLYWYRQTLGQGPEFLTYFQNEAQLEKSRLLSDRFSAERPKGSFSTLEIQRTEQGDSAMYLCASSPIGTESQETQYFGPGTRLLVL.

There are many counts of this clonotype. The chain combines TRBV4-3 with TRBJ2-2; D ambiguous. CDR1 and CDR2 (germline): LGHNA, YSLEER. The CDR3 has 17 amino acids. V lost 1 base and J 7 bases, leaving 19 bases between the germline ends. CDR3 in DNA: TGCGCCAGCAGCCAAGTGAATACCCCCTCCGGGTACGGGGAGCTGTTTTTT. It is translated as CASSQVNTPSGYGELFF.

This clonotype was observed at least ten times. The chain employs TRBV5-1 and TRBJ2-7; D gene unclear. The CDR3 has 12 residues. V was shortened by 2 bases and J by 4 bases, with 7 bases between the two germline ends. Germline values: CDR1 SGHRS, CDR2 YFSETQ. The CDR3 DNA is TGCGCCAGCAGCTTAACCGAATACGAGCAGTACTTC. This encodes CASSLTEYEQYF. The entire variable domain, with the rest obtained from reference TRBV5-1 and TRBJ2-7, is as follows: KAGVTQTPRYLIKTRGQQVTLSCSPISGHRSVSWYQQTPGQGLQFLFEYFSETQRNKGNFPGRFSGRQFSNSRSEMNVSTLELGDSALYLCASSLTEYEQYFGPGTRLTVT.

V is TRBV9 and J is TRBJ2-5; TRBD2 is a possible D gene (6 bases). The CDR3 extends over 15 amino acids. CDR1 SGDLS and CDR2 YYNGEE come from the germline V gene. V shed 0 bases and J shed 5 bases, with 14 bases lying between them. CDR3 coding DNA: TGTGCCAGCAGCGTAGGAGTCCGGGGGATTGAGACCCAGTACTTC. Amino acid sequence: CASSVGVRGIETQYF.

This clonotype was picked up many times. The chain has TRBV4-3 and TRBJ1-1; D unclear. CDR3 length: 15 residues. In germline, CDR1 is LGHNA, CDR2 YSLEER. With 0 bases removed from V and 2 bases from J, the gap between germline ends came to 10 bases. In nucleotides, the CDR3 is TGCGCCAGCAGCCAAGATTTCACGGGCAACACTGAAGCTTTCTTT. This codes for CASSQDFTGNTEAFF.

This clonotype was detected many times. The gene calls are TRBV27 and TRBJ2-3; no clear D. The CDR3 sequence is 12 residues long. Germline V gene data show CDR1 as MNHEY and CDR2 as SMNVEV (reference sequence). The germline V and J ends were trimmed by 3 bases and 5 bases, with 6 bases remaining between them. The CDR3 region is CASSFPGDTQYF. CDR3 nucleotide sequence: TGTGCCAGCAGTTTCCCGGGAGATACGCAGTATTTT.

Written as DNA, the CDR3 is TGTGCCAGCTCCCTCGAGGGCCCCTATAGCAATCAGCCCCAGCATTTT. Translation: CASSLEGPYSNQPQHF. The rearrangement links TRBV7-9 to TRBJ1-5, with unresolved D. CDR1 and CDR2 (germline): SEHNR, FQNEAQ (reference sequence). The CDR3 sequence is 16 residues long. V lost 8 bases and J lost 0, with 17 bases in between.

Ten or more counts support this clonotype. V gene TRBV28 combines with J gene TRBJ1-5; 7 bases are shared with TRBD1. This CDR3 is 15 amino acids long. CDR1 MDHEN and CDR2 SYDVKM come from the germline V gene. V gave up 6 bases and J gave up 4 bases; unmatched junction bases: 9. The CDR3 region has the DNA TGTGCCAGCAGCCGAACAGGGGTCGGGAATCAGCCCCAGCATTTT. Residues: CASSRTGVGNQPQHF.

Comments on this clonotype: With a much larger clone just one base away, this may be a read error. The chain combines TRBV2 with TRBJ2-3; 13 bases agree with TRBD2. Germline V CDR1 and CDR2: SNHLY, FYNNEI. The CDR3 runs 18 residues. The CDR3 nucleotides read TGTGCCGGCAGTGAAGCGGACCCGGGACTAGCGGGGTCAGATACGCAGTATTTT. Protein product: CAGSEADPGLAGSDTQYF.

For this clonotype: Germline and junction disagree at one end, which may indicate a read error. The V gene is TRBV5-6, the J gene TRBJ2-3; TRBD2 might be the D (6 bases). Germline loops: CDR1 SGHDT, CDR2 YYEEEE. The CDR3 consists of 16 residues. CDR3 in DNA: TGTGCCAGCAGCCCGAAGGCGGGACTTTACACAGCTACGCAGTATTTT. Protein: CASSPKAGLYTATQYF.

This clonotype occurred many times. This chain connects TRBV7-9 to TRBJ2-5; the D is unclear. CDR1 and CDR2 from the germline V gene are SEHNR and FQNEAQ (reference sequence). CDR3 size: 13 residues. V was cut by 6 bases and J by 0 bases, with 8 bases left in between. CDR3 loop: CASSLGYQETQYF. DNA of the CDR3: TGTGCCAGCAGTCTAGGGTACCAAGAGACCCAGTACTTC.

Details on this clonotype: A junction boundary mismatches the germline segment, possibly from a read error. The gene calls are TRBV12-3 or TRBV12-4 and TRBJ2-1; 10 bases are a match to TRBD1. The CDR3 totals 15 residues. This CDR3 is CASSSTGGVYNEQFF. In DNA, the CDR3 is TGTGCCAGCAGTTCGACAGGGGGCGTCTACAACGAGCAGTTCTTC.

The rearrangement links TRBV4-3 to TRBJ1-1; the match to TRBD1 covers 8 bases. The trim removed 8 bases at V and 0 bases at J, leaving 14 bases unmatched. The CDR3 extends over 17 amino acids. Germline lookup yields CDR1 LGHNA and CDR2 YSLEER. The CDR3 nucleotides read TGCGCCAGCGGCCTCTTCCCGGCAGGGGGCATGAACACTGAAGCTTTCTTT. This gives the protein CASGLFPAGGMNTEAFF.

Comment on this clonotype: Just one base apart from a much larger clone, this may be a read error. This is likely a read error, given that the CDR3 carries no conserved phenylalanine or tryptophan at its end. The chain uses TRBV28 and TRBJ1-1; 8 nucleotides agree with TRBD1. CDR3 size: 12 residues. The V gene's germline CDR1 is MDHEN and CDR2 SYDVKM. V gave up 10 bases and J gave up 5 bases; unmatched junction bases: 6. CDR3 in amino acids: CATATGDTEAFS. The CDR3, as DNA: TGTGCCACTGCGACAGGGGATACTGAAGCTTTCTCT.

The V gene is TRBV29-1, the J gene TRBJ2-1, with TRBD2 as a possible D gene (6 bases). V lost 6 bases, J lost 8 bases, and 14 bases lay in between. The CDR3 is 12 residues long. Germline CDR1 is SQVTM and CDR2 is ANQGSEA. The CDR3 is CSVEWGDDEQFF. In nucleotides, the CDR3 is TGCAGCGTCGAGTGGGGGGATGATGAGCAGTTCTTC.

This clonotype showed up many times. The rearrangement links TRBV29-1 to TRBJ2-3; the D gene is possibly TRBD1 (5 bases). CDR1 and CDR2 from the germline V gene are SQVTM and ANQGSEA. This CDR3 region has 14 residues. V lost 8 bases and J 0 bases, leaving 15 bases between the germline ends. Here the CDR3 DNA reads TGCAGCATAGACAGTAAAGCTAGCACAGATACGCAGTATTTT. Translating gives CSIDSKASTDTQYF.

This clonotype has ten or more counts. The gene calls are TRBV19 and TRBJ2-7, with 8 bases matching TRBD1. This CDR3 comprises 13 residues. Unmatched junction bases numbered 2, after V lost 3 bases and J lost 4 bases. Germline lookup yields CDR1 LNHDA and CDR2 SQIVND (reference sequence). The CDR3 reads CASSMGQEYEQYF. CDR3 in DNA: TGTGCCAGTAGTATGGGACAGGAGTACGAGCAGTACTTC.

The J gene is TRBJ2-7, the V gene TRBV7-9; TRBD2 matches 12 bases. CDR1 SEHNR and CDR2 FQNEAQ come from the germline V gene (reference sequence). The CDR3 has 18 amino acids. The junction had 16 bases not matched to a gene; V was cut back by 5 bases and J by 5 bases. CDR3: CASSPRTSGMLLSDEQYF. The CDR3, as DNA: TGTGCCAGCAGCCCCCGGACTAGCGGGATGCTCCTTTCGGACGAGCAGTACTTC.

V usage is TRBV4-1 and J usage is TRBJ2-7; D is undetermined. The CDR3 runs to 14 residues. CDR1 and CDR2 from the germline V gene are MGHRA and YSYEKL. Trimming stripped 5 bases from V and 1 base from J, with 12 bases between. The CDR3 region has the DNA TGCGCCAGCAGCGAAGCAGGAGTATCCTACGAGCAGTACTTC. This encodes CASSEAGVSYEQYF.

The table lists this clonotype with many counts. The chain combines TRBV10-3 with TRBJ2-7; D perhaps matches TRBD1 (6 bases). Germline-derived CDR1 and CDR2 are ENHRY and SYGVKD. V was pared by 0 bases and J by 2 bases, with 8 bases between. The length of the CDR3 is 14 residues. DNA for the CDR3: TGTGCCATCAGTGAGTCTGACAGGACCTACGAGCAGTACTTC. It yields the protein CAISESDRTYEQYF.

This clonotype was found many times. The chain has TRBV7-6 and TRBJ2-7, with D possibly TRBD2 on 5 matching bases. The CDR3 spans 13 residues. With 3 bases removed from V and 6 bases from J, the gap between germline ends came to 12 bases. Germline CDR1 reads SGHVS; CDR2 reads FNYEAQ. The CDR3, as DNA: TGTGCCAGCAGCTTCCTACGTGCGGGCGAGCAGTACTTC. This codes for CASSFLRAGEQYF. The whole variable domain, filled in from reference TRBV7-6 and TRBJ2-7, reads GAGVSQSPRYKVTKRGQDVALRCDPISGHVSLYWYRQALGQGPEFLTYFNYEAQQDKSGLPNDRFSAERPEGSISTLTIQRTEQRDSAMYRCASSFLRAGEQYFGPGTRLTVT.

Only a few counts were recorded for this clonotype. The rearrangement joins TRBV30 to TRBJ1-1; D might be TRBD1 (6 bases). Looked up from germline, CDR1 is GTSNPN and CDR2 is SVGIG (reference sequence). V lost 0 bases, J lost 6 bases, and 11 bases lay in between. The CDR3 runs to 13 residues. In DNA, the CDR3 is TGTGCCTGGAGTGTAGACTCAGGGGCTGAAGCTTTCTTT. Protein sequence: CAWSVDSGAEAFF.

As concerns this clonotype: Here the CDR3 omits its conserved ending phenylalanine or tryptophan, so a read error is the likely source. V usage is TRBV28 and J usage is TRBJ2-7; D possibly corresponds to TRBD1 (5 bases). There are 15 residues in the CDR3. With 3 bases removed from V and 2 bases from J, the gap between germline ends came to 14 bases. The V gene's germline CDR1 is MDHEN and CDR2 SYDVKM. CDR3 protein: CASSLRPRETYEQYL. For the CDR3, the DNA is TGTGCCAGCAGTTTGAGGCCCAGGGAAACCTACGAGCAGTACCTC.

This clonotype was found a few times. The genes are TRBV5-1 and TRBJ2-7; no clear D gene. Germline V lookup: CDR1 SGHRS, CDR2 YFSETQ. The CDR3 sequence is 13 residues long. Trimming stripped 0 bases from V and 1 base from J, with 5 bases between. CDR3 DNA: TGCGCCAGCAGCTTGGATCAGTCCTACGAGCAGTACTTC. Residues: CASSLDQSYEQYF.

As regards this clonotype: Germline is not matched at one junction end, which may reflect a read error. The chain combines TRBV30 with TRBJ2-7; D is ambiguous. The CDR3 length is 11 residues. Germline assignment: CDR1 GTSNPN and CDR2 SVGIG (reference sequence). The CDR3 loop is CARSGPYEQYF. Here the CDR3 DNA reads TGTGCCCGGAGTGGGCCCTACGAGCAGTACTTC. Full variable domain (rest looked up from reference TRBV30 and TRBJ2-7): SQTIHQWPATLVQPVGSPLSLECTVEGTSNPNLYWYRQAAGRGLQLLFYSVGIGQISSEVPQNLSASRPQDRQFILSSKKLLLSDSGFYLCARSGPYEQYFGPGTRLTVT.

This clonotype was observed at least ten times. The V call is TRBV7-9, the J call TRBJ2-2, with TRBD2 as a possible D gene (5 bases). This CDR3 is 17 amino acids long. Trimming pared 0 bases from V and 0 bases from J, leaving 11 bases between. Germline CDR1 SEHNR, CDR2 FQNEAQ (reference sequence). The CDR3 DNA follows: TGTGCCAGCAGCTTAGCTTTCCGGGAAACGAACACCGGGGAGCTGTTTTTT. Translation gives CASSLAFRETNTGELFF.

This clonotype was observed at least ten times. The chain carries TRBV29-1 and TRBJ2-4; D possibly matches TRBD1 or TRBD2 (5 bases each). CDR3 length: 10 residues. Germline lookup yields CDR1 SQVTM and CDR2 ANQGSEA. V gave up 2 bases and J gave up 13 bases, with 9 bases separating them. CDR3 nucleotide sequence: TGCAGCGTTGAATGGGACGTGCAGTACTTC. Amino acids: CSVEWDVQYF.

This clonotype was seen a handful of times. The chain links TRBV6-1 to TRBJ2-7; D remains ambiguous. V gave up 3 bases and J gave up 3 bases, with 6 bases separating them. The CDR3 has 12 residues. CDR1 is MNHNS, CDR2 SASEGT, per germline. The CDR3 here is CASSDDGYEQYF. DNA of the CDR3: TGTGCCAGCAGTGATGACGGCTACGAGCAGTACTTC.

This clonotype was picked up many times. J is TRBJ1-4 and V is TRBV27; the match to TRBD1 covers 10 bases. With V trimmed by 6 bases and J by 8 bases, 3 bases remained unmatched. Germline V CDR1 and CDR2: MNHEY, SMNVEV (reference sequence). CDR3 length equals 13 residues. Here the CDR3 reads CASRDRGQEKLFF. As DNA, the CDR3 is TGTGCCAGCAGAGACAGGGGGCAGGAAAAACTGTTTTTT.